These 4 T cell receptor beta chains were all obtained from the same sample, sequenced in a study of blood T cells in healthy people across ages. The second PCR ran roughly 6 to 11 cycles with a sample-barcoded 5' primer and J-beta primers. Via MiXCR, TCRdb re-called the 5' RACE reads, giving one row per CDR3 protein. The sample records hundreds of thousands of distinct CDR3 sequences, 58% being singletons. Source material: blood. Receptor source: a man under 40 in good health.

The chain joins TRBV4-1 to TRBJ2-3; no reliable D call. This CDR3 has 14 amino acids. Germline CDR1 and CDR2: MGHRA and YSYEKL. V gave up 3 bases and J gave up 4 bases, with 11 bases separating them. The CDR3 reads CASSHQDPPDTQYF. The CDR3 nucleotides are TGCGCCAGCAGCCATCAAGACCCGCCAGATACGCAGTATTTT.

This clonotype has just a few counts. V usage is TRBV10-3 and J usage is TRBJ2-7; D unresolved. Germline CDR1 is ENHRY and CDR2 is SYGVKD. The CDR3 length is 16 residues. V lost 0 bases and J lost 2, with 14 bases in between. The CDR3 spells CAISESLPNPPYEQYF. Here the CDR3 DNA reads TGTGCCATCAGTGAGTCCTTGCCCAACCCTCCCTACGAGCAGTACTTC.

In DNA, the CDR3 is TGCGCCAGCAGCCAAGGGAGGGGGCTTGGCTCTGGCTACACCTTC. This gives the protein CASSQGRGLGSGYTF. The chain recombines TRBV4-3 with TRBJ1-2, with 7 bases identical to TRBD1. Germline-derived CDR1 and CDR2 are LGHNA and YSLEER. The length of the CDR3 is 15 residues. V trimming: 1 base; J trimming: 7 bases; junction bases outside the gene matches: 9.

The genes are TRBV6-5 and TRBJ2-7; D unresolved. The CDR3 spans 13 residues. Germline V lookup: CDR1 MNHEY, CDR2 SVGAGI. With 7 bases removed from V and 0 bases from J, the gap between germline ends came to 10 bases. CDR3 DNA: TGTGCCAGCAAGTATGCAGACTCCTACGAGCAGTACTTC. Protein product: CASKYADSYEQYF.